The 3 T cell receptor beta chains below were found in one sample sequenced in a study of blood T cell repertoires in COVID-19. Profiled with immunoSEQ multiplex PCR; TCRdb holds only in-frame clones, not every one. The sample carries roughly 210,000 clones, approximately 90% recorded once. Sequencing was carried out using peripheral blood. These receptors originate from a man aged 65 to 79 with acute or convalescent COVID-19.

This clone was picked up a small number of times. The V and J genes are TRBV28 and TRBJ1-5; D might be TRBD1 (5 bases). The V end lost 7 bases, the J end lost 6 bases, and 10 bases lay between the germline ends. The germline V gene has CDR1 MDHEN and CDR2 SYDVKM. The CDR3 is 12 residues long. The CDR3 is CASNPGGQPQHF. CDR3 DNA: TGTGCCAGCAATCCGGGGGGTCAGCCCCAGCATTTT.

The chain is built from TRBV7-6 and TRBJ1-3; D is unclear. V was cut by 1 base and J by 1 base, with 14 bases left in between. Germline CDR1 is SGHVS and CDR2 is FNYEAQ. This CDR3 comprises 17 residues. The CDR3: CASSLEPLAGSGNTIYF. The CDR3 region has the DNA TGTGCCAGCAGCTTAGAACCGTTGGCGGGATCTGGAAACACCATATATTTT.

CDR3 DNA sequence: TGTGCCAGTAGTATAATGGGACAGGGGTTGGATACGCAGTATTTT. This sequence encodes CASSIMGQGLDTQYF. The rearrangement links TRBV19 to TRBJ2-3; 10 bases are a match to TRBD1. CDR1 and CDR2 from the germline V gene are LNHDA and SQIVND (reference sequence). Unmatched junction bases numbered 5, after V lost 2 bases and J lost 6 bases. The CDR3 is 15 residues long.